Given below is one T cell receptor (beta chain) in context. The target of this receptor is not known. Within one base of it there is no much larger clone, and no base qualities were kept. This sample was taken from a study of cytotoxic CD8 clonotypes in ibrutinib-treated CLL (dated by TCRdb to about 2021). As for the study more broadly: The cohort included some 14 treatment-naive and roughly ten relapsed/refractory patients; roughly 17 were IGHV unmutated. Response samples were taken after a median of approximately a year on treatment, ranging from about 6 to 36 months. Cryopreserved peripheral blood mononuclear cells were obtained before treatment, at response, and at either sustained remission or disease progression. Samples averaged about 260,000 productive templates and tens of thousands of productive rearrangements. Of the 90 or so participants in the trial, about two dozen had longitudinal samples available. Partial responses were observed in about 25 patients and complete responses in 2; after a median follow-up of roughly 72 months, remission was maintained in around 14 patients and progression was observed in roughly twelve.

For TCR beta library preparation, 1.5 to 2 micrograms of genomic DNA were extracted from the cryopreserved PBMCs. High-throughput TCR beta sequencing was performed on longitudinal blood samples from CLL patients receiving ibrutinib monotherapy. The patients were enrolled in a single-center, open-label phase 2 trial of ibrutinib monotherapy. What the work shows at the level of the full study, not this receptor alone: Clonality rose at ibrutinib response, remained stable during sustained remission, and dropped back toward baseline at progression. Sampling times were not matched between patients in sustained remission and patients whose disease was progressing, and lymph node repertoires were not examined. Baseline clonality exceeded that of age-matched healthy donors and correlated strongly with circulating CD8+ T-cell counts. Public clonotypes were rare and either contracted or stayed stable during treatment, and the rise in clonality at ibrutinib response reflected the expansion of private clonotypes.

The CDR3 runs 15 amino acids, cysteine and phenylalanine included. Just CDR3 DNA is preserved here, 45 bases in frame from base 1. The V and J ends are trimmed by 4 bases and 3 bases, leaving 13 bases between them. The germline V gene provides CDR1 SGDLS and CDR2 YYNGEE. A MiSeq instrument was used for deep resolution sequencing, which targeted depths ranging from 1 in 1 million up to 1 in 200,000 T cells, with coverage averaging 10x for each clonotype. The immunoSEQ hsTCRB Kit was used to generate the TCR beta libraries. On the authors' methods: The data were analyzed with ImmunoSEQ Analyzer and ImmunoSEQ Data Assistant, and V, D and J gene assignments followed IMGT definitions. Clonality, with values ranging from 0 to 1, was calculated as one minus the normalized Shannon entropy of productive rearrangement frequencies. Only overrepresented clonotypes making up at least 0.05% of the repertoire of each patient were included in the public clonotype analysis. About 13 age-matched healthy donor repertoires from immuneACCESS were used as controls for clonality. TCRdb took this table from immuneACCESS and kept in-frame rearrangements with V and J called. Such tables lack part of the clones; where checked against another copy, unresolved V genes explain under half of the gap, and the rest is unexplained. The DNA gave D and trimming, while V, J and clone size come from that table. Counted in this sample were more than 11,000 clones; about two thirds of them appeared once. 5.4% of the sample is held by the ten biggest clonotypes.

The origin of this receptor is a human donor with chronic lymphocytic leukemia. This specimen was PBMCs, taken before ibrutinib treatment. The sequence links TRBV9 to TRBJ1-4; the D gene lacks a confident call. The DNA sequence reads TGTGCCAGCAGCCCGGCGGGGATAGCTAATGAAAAACTGTTTTTT. This yields the protein CASSPAGIANEKLFF.